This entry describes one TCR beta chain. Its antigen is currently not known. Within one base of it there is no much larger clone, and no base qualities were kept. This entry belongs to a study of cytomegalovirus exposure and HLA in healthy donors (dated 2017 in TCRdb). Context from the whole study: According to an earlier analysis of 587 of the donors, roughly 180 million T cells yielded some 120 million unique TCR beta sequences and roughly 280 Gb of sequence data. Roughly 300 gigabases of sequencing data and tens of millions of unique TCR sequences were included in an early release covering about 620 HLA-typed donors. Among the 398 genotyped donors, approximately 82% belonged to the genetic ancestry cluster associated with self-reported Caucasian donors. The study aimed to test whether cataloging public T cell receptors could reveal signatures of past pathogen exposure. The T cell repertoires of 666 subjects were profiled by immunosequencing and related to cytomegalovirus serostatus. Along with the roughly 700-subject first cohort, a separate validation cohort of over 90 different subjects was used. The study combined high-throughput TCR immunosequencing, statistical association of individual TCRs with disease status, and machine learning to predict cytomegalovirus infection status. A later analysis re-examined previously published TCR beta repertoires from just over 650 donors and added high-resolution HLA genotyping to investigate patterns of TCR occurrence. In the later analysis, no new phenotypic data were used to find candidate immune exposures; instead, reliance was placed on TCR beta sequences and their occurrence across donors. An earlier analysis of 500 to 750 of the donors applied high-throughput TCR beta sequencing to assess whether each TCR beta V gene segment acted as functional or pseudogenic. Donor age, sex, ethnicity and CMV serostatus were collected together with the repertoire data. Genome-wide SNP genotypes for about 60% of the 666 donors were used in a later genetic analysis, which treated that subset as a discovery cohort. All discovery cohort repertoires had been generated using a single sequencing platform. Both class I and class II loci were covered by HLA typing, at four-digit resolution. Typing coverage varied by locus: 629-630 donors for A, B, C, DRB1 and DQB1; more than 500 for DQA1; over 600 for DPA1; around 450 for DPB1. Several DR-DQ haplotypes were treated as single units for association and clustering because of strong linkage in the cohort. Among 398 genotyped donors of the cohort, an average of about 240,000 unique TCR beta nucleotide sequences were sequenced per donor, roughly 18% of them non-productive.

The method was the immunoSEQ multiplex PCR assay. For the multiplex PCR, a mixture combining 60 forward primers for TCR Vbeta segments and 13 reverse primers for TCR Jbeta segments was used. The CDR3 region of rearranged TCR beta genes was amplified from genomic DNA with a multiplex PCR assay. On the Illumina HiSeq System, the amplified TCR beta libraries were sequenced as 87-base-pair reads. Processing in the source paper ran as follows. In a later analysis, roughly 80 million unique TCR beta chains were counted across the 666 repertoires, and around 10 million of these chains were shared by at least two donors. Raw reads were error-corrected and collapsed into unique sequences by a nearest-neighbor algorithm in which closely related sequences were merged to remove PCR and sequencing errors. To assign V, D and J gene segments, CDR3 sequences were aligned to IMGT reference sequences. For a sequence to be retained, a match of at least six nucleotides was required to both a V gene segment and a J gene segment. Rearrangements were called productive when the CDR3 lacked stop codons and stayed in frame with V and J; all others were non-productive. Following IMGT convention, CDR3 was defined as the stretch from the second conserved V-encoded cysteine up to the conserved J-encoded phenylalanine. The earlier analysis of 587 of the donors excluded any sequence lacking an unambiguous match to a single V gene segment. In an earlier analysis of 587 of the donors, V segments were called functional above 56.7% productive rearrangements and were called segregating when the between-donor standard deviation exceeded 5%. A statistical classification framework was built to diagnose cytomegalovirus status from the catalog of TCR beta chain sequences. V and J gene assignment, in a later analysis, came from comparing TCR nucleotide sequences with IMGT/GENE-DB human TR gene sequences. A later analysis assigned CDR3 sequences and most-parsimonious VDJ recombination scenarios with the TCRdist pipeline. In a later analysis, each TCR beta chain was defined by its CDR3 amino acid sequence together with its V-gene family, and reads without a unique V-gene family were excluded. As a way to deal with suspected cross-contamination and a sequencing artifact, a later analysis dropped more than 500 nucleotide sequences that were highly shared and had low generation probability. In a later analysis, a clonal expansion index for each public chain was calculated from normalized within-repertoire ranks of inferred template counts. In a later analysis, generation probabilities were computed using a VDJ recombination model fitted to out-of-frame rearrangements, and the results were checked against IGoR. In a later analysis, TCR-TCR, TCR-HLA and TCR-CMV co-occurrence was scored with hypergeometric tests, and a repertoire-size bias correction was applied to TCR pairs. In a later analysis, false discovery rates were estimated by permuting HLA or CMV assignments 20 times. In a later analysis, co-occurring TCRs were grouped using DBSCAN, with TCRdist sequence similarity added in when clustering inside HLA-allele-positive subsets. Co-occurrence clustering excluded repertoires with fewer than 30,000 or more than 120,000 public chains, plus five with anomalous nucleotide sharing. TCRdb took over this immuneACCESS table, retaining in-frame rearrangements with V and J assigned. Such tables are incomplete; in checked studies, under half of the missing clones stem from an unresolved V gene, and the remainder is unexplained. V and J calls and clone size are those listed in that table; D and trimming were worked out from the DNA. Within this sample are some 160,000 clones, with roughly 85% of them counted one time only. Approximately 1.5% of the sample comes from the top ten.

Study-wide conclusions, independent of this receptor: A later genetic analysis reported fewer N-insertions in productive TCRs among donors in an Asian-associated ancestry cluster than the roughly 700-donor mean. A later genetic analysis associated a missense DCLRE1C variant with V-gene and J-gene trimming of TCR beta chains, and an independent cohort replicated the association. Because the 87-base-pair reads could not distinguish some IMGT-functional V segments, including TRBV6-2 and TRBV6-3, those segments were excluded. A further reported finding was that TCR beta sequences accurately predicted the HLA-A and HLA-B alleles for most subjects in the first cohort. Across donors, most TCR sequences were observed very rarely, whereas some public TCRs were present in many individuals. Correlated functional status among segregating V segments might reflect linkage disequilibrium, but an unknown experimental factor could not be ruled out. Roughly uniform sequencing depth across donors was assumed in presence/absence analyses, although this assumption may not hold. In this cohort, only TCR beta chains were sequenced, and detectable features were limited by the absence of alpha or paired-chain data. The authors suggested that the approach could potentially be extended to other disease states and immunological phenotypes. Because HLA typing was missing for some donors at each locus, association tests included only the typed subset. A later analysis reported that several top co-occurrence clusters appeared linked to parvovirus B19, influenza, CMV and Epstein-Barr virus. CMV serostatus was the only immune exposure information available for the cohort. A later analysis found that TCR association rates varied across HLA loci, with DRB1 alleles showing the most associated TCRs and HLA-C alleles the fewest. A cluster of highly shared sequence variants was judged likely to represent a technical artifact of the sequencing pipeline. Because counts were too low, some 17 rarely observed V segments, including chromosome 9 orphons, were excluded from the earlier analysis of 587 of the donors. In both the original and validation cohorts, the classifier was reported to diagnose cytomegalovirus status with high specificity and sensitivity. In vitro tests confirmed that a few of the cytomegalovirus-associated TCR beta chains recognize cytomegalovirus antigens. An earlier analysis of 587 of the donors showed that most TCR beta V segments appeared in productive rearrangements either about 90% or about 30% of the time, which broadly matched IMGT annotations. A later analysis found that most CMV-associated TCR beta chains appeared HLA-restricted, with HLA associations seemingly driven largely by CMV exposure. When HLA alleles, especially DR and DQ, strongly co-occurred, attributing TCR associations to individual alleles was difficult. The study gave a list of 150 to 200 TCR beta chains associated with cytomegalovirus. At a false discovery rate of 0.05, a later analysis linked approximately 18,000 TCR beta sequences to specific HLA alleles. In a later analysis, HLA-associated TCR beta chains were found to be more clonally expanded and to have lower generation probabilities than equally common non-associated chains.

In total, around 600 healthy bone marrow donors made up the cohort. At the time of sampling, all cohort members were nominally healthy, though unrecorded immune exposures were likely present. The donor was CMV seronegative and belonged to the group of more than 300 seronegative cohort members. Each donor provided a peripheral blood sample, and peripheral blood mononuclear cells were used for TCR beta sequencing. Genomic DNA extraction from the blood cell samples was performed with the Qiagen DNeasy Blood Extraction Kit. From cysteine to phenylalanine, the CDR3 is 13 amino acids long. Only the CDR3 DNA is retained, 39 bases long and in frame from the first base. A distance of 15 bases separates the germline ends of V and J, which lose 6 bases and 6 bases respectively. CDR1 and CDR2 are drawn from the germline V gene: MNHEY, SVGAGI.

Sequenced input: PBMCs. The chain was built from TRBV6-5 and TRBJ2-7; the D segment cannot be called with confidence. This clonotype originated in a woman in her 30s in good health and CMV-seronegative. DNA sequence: TGTGCCAGCAGCCGCCAAGTGAGGAGCGAGCAGTACTTC. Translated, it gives CASSRQVRSEQYF.